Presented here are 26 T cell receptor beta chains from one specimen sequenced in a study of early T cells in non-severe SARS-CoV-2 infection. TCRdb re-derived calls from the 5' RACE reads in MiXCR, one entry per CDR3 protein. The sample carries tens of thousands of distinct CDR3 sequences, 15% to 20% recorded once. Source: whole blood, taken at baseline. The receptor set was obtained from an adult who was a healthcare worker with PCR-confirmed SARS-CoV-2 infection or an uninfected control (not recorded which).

CDR3: CASSFGTSHEQYF. The DNA of the CDR3 is TGTGCCAGCAGTTTCGGGACTAGCCACGAGCAGTACTTC. The J gene is TRBJ2-7, the V gene TRBV12-3 or TRBV12-4; 9 nucleotides match TRBD2. Trimming took 3 bases from V and 5 from J; bases not matched to a gene: 2. CDR3 size: 13 residues.

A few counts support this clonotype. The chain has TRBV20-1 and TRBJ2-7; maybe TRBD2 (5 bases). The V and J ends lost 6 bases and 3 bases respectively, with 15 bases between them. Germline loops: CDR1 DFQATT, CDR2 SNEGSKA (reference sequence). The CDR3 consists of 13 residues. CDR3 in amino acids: CSATNRAVYEQYF. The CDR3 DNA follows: TGCAGTGCCACTAACCGAGCGGTCTACGAGCAGTACTTC.

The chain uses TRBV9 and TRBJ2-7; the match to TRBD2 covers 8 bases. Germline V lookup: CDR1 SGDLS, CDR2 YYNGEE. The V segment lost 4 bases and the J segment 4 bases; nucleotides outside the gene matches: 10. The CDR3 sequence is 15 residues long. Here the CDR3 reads CASSLGREGPYEQYF. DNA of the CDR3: TGTGCCAGCAGCCTAGGCCGGGAGGGCCCTTACGAGCAGTACTTC.

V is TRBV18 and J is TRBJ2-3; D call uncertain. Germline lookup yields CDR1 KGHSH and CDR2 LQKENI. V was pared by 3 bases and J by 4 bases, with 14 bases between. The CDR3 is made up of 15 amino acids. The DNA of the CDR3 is TGTGCCAGCTCACCTCGAACTGTTGGGGCAGATACGCAGTATTTT. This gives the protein CASSPRTVGADTQYF.

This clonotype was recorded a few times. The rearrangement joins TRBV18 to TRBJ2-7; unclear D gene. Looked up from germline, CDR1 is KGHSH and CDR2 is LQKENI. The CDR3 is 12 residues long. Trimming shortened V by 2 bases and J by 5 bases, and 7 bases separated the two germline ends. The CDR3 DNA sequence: TGTGCCAGCTCACCAGGGTTCGACGAGCAGTACTTC. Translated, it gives CASSPGFDEQYF.

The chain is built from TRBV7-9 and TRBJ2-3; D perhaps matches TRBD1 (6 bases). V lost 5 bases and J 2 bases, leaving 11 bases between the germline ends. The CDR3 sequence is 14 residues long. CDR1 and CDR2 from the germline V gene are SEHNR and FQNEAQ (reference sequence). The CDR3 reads CASSRQGLTDTQYF. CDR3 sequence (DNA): TGTGCCAGCAGCCGCCAGGGGCTCACAGATACGCAGTATTTT. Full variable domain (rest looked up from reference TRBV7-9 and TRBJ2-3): DTGVSQNPRHKITKRGQNVTFRCDPISEHNRLYWYRQTLGQGPEFLTYFQNEAQLEKSRLLSDRFSAERPKGSFSTLEIQRTEQGDSAMYLCASSRQGLTDTQYFGPGTRLTVL.

This CDR3 reads CASSQDYGTRTTDTQYF. DNA for the CDR3: TGTGCCAGCAGCCAAGATTACGGGACTAGAACCACAGATACGCAGTATTTT. This sequence joins TRBV14 and TRBJ2-3; 8 bases fit TRBD2. The length of the CDR3 is 17 residues. Germline trimming cut 0 bases from V and 2 bases from J; bases unmatched to any gene: 7. CDR1 is SGHDN, CDR2 FVKESK, per germline.

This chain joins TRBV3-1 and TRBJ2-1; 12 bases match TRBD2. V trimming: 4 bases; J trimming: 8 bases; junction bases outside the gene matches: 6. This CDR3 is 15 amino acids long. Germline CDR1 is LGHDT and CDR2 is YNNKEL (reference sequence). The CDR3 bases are TGTGCCAGCAGCCGGCTAGCGGGAGGGGGTTATGAGCAGTTCTTC. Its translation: CASSRLAGGGYEQFF.

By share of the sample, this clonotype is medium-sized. The CDR3, as DNA: TGTGCCAGCAGTCCACGTAGCGAGCAGTTCTTC. Protein product: CASSPRSEQFF. The rearrangement joins TRBV12-3 or TRBV12-4 to TRBJ2-1; unclear D gene. The CDR3 is made up of 11 amino acids. Trimming removed 5 bases at V and 10 bases at J, with 9 bases between.

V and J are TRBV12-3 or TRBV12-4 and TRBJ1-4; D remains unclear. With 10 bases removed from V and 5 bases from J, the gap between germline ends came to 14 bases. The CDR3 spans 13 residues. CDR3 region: CATQGSANEKLFF. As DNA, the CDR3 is TGTGCCACTCAAGGCTCAGCGAATGAAAAACTGTTTTTT.

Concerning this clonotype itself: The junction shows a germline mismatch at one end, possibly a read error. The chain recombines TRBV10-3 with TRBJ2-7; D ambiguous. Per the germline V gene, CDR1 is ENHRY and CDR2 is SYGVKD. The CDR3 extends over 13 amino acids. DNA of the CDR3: TGTGCCATCCGTGACTTGCAAGACTACGAGCAGTACTTC. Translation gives CAIRDLQDYEQYF.

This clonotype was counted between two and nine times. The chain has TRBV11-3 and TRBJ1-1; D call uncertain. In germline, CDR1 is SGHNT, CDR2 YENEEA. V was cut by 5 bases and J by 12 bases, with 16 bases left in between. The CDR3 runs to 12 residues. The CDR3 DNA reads TGTGCCAGCAGCAACACCGGTGGGCATCCTTTCTTT. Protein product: CASSNTGGHPFF. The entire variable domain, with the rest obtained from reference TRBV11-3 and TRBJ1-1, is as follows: EAGVVQSPRYKIIEKKQPVAFWCNPISGHNTLYWYLQNLGQGPELLIRYENEEAVDDSQLPKDRFSAERLKGVDSTLKIQPAELGDSAVYLCASSNTGGHPFFGQGTRLTVV.

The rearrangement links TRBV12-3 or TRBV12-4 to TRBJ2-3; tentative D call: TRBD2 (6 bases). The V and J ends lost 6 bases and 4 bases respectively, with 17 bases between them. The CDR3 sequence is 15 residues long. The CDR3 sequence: CASSRDGGWADTQYF. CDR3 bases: TGTGCCAGCAGCCGAGACGGGGGTTGGGCAGATACGCAGTATTTT.

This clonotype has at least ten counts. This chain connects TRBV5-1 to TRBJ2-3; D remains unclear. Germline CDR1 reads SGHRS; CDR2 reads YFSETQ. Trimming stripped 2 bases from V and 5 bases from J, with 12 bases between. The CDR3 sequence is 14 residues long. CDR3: CASSLMAPGDTQYF. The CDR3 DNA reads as TGCGCCAGCAGCTTAATGGCCCCGGGAGATACGCAGTATTTT.

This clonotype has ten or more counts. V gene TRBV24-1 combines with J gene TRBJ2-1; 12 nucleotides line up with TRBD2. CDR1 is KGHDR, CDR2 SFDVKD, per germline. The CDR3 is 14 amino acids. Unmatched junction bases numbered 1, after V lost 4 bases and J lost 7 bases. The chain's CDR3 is CATSETSGSNEQFF. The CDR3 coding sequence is TGTGCCACCAGTGAGACTAGCGGGAGTAATGAGCAGTTCTTC.

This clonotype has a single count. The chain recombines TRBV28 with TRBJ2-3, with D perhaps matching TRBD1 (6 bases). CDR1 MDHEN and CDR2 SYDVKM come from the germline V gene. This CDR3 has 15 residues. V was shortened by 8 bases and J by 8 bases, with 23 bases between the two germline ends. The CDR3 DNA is TGTGCCAGCGGCGAAAACAGGGTCGGCGGTGTTACGCAGTATTTT. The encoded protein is CASGENRVGGVTQYF.

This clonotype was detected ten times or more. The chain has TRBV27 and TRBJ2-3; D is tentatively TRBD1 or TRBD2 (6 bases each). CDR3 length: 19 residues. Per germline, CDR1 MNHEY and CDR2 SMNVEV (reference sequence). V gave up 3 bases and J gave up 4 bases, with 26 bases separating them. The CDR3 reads CASSLSYWGARTLPDTQYF. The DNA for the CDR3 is TGTGCCAGCAGTTTGTCATACTGGGGGGCTAGAACCCTGCCAGATACGCAGTATTTT.

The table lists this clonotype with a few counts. The CDR3 DNA sequence: TGTGCCAGCAGCTTAGCGGGACTCATCTACAATGAGCAGTTCTTC. It encodes CASSLAGLIYNEQFF. The chain uses TRBV7-9 and TRBJ2-1; maybe TRBD2 (6 bases). CDR3 size: 15 residues. Trimming took 0 bases from V and 3 from J, leaving 9 bases between them. The germline gives CDR1 SEHNR, CDR2 FQNEAQ (reference sequence).

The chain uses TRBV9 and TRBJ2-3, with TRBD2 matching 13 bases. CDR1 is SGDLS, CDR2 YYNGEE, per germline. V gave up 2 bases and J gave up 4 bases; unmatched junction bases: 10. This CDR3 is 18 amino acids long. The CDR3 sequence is CASSVGTSGKGVPDTQYF. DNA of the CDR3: TGTGCCAGCAGCGTTGGGACTAGCGGGAAGGGAGTCCCAGATACGCAGTATTTT. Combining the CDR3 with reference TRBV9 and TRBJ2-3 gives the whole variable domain DSGVTQTPKHLITATGQRVTLRCSPRSGDLSVYWYQQSLDQGLQFLIQYYNGEERAKGNILERFSAQQFPDLHSELNLSSLELGDSALYFCASSVGTSGKGVPDTQYFGPGTRLTVL.

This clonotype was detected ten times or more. In DNA, the CDR3 is TGTGCCACCAGTGATGTTAGCGGGAGGGCGTTAAATGAGCAGTTCTTC. Translated: CATSDVSGRALNEQFF. This chain links TRBV24-1 with TRBJ2-1, with TRBD2 matching 11 bases. Germline V lookup: CDR1 KGHDR, CDR2 SFDVKD. The CDR3 spans 16 residues. V shed 3 bases, J shed 7 bases, and the junction held 7 bases outside the gene matches.

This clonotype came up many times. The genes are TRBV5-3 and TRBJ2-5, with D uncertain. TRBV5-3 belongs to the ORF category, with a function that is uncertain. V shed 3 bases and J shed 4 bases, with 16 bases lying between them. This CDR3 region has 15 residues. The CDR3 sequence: CARSYRSERRETQYF. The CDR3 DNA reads TGTGCCAGAAGCTACCGCTCGGAACGCCGAGAGACCCAGTACTTC.

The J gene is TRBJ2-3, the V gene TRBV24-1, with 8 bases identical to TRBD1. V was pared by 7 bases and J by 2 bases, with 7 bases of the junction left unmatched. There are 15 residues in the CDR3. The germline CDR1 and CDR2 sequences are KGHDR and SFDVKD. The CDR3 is CATSRRQGYTDTQYF. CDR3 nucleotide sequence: TGTGCCACCAGCAGACGACAGGGGTACACAGATACGCAGTATTTT.

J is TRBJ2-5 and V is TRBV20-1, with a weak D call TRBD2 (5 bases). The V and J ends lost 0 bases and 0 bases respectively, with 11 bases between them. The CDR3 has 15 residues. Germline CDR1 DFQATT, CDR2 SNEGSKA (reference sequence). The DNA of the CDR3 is TGCAGTGCTAGAGATCTTCGAGGGAACCAAGAGACCCAGTACTTC. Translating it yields CSARDLRGNQETQYF.

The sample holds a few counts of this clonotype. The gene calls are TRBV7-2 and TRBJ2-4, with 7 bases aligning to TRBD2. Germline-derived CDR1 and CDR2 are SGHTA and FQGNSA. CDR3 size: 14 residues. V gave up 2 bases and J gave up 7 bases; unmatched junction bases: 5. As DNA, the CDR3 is TGTGCCAGCAGCTTAAAAGCGGGGCTTAACATTCAGTACTTC. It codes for CASSLKAGLNIQYF.

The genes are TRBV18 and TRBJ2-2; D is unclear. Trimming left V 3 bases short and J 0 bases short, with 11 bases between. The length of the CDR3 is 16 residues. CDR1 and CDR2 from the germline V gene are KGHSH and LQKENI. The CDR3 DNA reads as TGTGCCAGCTCACCTCGGGCCTTTCCGAACACCGGGGAGCTGTTTTTT. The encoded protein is CASSPRAFPNTGELFF.

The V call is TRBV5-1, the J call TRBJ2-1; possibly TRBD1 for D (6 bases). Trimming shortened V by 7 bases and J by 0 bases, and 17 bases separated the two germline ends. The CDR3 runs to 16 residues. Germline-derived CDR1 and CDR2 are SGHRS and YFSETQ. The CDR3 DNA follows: TGCGCCAGCCGCCGCGAGGGGGATACCTCCTACAATGAGCAGTTCTTC. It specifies CASRREGDTSYNEQFF.